The clone carrying this T cell receptor (beta chain) was found many times. The antigen is unknown. These data originate in a study of T cells in Graves' hyperthyroidism and ophthalmopathy. Study-wide results and limits: Most expanded thyroid clonotypes above 0.001 recurred in blood. Ophthalmopathy was model-predicted a median about 6.9 months pre-onset.

Researchers amplified the TCR beta CDR3 regions from RNA transcripts. Researchers ran a first-round RT-PCR on the TCR CDR3 using the HTBI primer set. One entry per CDR3 protein results from TCRdb running MiXCR on the multiplex PCR reads. The repertoire consists of around 720,000 distinct CDR3 sequences, with roughly a third occurring once and the leading ten covering 31%. Trimming left V 5 bases short and J 5 bases short, with 9 bases between. The length of the CDR3 is 12 residues. Germline CDR1 SGHAT, CDR2 FQNNGV. Newly diagnosed hyperthyroidism patients aged 18 to 65 years had disease lasting under 2 months.

This chain connects TRBV11-2 to TRBJ2-5; D call uncertain. The origin of this receptor is a woman aged 40 to 49 with Graves' hyperthyroidism. Sequenced input: blood. The CDR3 DNA is TGTGCCAGCAGCCGGGCCGGGGAGACCCAGTACTTC. This gives the protein CASSRAGETQYF.